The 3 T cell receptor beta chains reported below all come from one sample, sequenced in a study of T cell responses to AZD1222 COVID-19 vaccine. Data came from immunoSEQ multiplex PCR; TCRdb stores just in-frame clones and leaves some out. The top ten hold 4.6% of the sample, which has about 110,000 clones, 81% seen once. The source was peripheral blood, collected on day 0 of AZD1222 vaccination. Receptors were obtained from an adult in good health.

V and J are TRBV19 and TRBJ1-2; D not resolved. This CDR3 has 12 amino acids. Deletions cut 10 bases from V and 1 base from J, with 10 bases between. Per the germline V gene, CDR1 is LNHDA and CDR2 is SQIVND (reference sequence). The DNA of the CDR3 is TGTGCCACCCGAGTGGATAACTATGGCTACACCTTC. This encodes CATRVDNYGYTF. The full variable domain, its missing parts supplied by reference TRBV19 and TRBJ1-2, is DGGITQSPKYLFRKEGQNVTLSCEQNLNHDAMYWYRQDPGQGLRLIYYSQIVNDFQKGDIAEGYSVSREKKESFPLTVTSAQKNPTAFYLCATRVDNYGYTFGSGTRLTVV.

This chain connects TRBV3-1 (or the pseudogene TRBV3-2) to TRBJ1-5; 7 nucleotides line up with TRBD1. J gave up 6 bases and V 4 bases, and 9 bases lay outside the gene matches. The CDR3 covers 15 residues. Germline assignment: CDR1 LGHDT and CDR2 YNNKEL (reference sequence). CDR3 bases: TGTGCCAGCAGCCGATCCGGACAGGCCGGTCAGCCCCAGCATTTT. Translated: CASSRSGQAGQPQHF.

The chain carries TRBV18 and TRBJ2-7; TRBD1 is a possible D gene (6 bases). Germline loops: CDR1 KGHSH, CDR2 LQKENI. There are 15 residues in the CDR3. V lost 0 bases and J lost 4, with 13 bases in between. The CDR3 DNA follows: TGTGCCAGCTCACCACCGTTGCCTCAGGGGTACGAGCAGTACTTC. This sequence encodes CASSPPLPQGYEQYF.